The T cell receptor beta chain under discussion was sequenced for a study of CD8 T cells in Susac syndrome. Random hexamers were used to reverse transcribe 0.5 to 1 ug of RNA. In TCRdb, the immunoSEQ multiplex PCR reads were re-called with MiXCR into one record per CDR3 protein. The sample carries around 80,000 distinct CDR3 sequences, approximately 93% recorded once. This clonotype was seen only a few times. This CDR3 spans 11 amino acids. In germline, CDR1 is SGHDN, CDR2 FVKESK. V was cut by 6 bases and J by 0 bases, with 3 bases left in between. CD8+ and CD4+ T cells circulating in blood were sequenced for TCR beta. Negative isolation was used for CD8+ and CD4+ T cells, and FACS enrichment was applied to TEMRA cells.

Sample: CD8+ T cells from PBMCs. This rearrangement joins TRBV14 to TRBJ2-7; D is uncertain. This receptor was obtained from a human donor with Susac syndrome. In nucleotides, the CDR3 is TGTGCCAGCAGTCACTCCTACGAGCAGTACTTC. Protein product: CASSHSYEQYF.